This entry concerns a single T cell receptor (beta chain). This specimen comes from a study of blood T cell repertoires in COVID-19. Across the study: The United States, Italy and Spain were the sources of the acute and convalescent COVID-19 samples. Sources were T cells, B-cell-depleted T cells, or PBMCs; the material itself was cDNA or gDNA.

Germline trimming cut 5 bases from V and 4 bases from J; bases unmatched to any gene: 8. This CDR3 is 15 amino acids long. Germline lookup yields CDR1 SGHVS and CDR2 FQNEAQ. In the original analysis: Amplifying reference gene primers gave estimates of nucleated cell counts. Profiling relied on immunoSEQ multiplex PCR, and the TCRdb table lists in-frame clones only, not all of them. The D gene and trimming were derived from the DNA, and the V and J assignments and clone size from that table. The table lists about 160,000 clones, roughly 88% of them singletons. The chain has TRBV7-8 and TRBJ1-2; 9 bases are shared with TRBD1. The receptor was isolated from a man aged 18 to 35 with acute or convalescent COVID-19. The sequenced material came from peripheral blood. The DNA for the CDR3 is TGTGCCAGCAGCCCTGGGGGGACAGGGTCCTATGGCTACACCTTC. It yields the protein CASSPGGTGSYGYTF. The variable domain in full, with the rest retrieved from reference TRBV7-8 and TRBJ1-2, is GAGVSQSPRYKVAKRGQDVALRCDPISGHVSLFWYQQALGQGPEFLTYFQNEAQLDKSGLPSDRFFAERPEGSVSTLKIQRTQQEDSAVYLCASSPGGTGSYGYTFGSGTRLTVV.